This T cell receptor (beta chain) stems from a study of T cells in Graves' hyperthyroidism and ophthalmopathy. CDR3 length: 14 residues. V lost 1 base to trimming and J lost 6 bases, with 10 bases between them. Germline V lookup: CDR1 KGHSY, CDR2 FQNENV. Amplified regions were TCR beta CDR3 sequences from RNA transcripts. HTBI primers were employed in a first-round RT-PCR of the TCR CDR3. From the multiplex PCR reads, TCRdb called clonotypes with MiXCR, one entry per CDR3 protein. This table holds hundreds of thousands of distinct CDR3 sequences, about 14% found once. Sequenced material: blood. This chain links TRBV16 with TRBJ1-5; D gene uncertain. This clonotype was sampled from a woman aged 18-29 years with Graves' hyperthyroidism. CDR3 nucleotides: TGTGCCAGCAGCCAATTGGAGGGCTCTCAGCCCCAGCATTTT. This encodes CASSQLEGSQPQHF.